What follows are 26 T cell receptor beta chains derived from one specimen sequenced in a study of blood T cell repertoires in COVID-19. Produced via immunoSEQ multiplex PCR; TCRdb's table is partial and in-frame only. The sample includes 100,000 to 150,000 clones, about 85% of them seen just once. The sample comprised peripheral blood. Receptors originate from a woman over 75 with acute or convalescent COVID-19.

The chain links TRBV24-1 to TRBJ1-1; 7 nucleotides line up with TRBD1. Looked up from germline, CDR1 is KGHDR and CDR2 is SFDVKD. After removal of 9 bases from V and 1 base from J, the junction contained 10 bases not matched to a gene. This CDR3 has 15 residues. As DNA, the CDR3 is TGTGCCACCGCCTCCGGTGGGACAGAGAACACTGAAGCTTTCTTT. This gives the protein CATASGGTENTEAFF.

This chain joins TRBV11-2 and TRBJ1-6; D is ambiguous. This CDR3 has 17 residues. The ends were cut back, 3 bases at V and 0 bases at J, with 12 bases in the middle. Germline-derived CDR1 and CDR2 are SGHAT and FQNNGV. CDR3 sequence reads: CASSLSGTSSYNSPLHF. The CDR3 DNA is TGTGCCAGCAGCTTGTCTGGTACTAGCTCCTATAATTCACCCCTCCACTTT. The complete variable domain, with remaining parts taken from reference TRBV11-2 and TRBJ1-6, reads EAGVAQSPRYKIIEKRQSVAFWCNPISGHATLYWYQQILGQGPKLLIQFQNNGVVDDSQLPKDRFSAERLKGVDSTLKIQPAKLEDSAVYLCASSLSGTSSYNSPLHFGNGTRLTVT.

The V call is TRBV2, the J call TRBJ2-2; TRBD2 aligns across 7 bases. CDR3 length equals 15 residues. Germline lookup yields CDR1 SNHLY and CDR2 FYNNEI. Germline trimming cut 4 bases from V and 4 bases from J; bases unmatched to any gene: 6. CDR3 protein: CASSVERGITGELFF. CDR3 sequence (DNA): TGTGCCAGCAGTGTCGAGCGGGGAATCACCGGGGAGCTGTTTTTT.

The J gene is TRBJ1-4, the V gene TRBV7-9; tentatively, D is TRBD1 (5 bases). V gave up 3 bases and J gave up 3 bases, with 8 bases separating them. The CDR3 sequence is 14 residues long. Germline CDR1 reads SEHNR; CDR2 reads FQNEAQ (reference sequence). CDR3 nucleotides: TGTGCCAGCAGCTTTGACAGTGCTAATGAAAAACTGTTTTTT. Translated, it gives CASSFDSANEKLFF.

The chain has TRBV3-1 (or the pseudogene TRBV3-2) and TRBJ2-7, with 7 bases aligning to TRBD2. This CDR3 contains 13 residues. V shed 8 bases and J 0 bases; nucleotides not matched to a gene: 4. Germline V CDR1 and CDR2: LGHDT, YNNKEL (reference sequence). This chain's CDR3 is CASWGGSSYEQYF. The CDR3 coding sequence is TGTGCCAGCTGGGGAGGGAGCTCCTACGAGCAGTACTTC.

The chain uses TRBV29-1 and TRBJ1-2; 9 bases are a match to TRBD1. After removal of 3 bases from V and 4 bases from J, the junction contained 18 bases not matched to a gene. Per the germline V gene, CDR1 is SQVTM and CDR2 is ANQGSEA. The CDR3 covers 18 residues. The CDR3 protein is CSVETESPGQGAFYGYTF. CDR3 in DNA: TGCAGCGTTGAGACCGAGTCGCCGGGACAGGGCGCCTTCTATGGCTACACCTTC.

The chain has TRBV18 and TRBJ1-1; D not resolved. The V and J ends lost 5 bases and 0 bases respectively, with 16 bases between them. The CDR3 totals 16 residues. Germline V gives CDR1 KGHSH, CDR2 LQKENI. The CDR3 region has the DNA TGTGCCAGCTCAACCGGGTCCGTGTCCATGAACACTGAAGCTTTCTTT. This encodes CASSTGSVSMNTEAFF.

The chain employs TRBV12-3 or TRBV12-4 and TRBJ2-5; tentatively, D is TRBD1 (7 bases). The CDR3 loop spans 13 amino acids. Between the trimmed V and J ends, which lost 6 bases and 7 bases, there was a span of 15 bases. The CDR3 sequence: CASSLRQGGTQYF. CDR3 DNA: TGTGCCAGCAGCCTGAGACAGGGAGGGACCCAGTACTTC.

The chain links TRBV27 to TRBJ1-6; 7 nucleotides agree with TRBD1. Trimming cost V 5 bases and J 1 base; bases outside gene matches: 8. CDR1 MNHEY and CDR2 SMNVEV come from the germline V gene (reference sequence). CDR3 size: 17 residues. CDR3: CASSLRQGGSYNSPLHF. CDR3 coding DNA: TGTGCCAGCAGTCTCCGACAGGGCGGGTCCTATAATTCACCCCTCCACTTT.

This clone was seen once. This chain uses TRBV29-1 with TRBJ2-3; a possible D gene is TRBD1 (5 bases). This CDR3 has 12 amino acids. V lost 3 bases and J lost 2, with 6 bases in between. Looked up from germline, CDR1 is SQVTM and CDR2 is ANQGSEA. The CDR3 reads CSVDRDTDTQYF. The CDR3 nucleotides are TGCAGCGTTGACAGGGACACAGATACGCAGTATTTT.

The rearrangement joins TRBV7-2 to TRBJ1-4; D may be TRBD1 (5 bases). CDR3 size: 17 residues. Trimming pared 4 bases from V and 5 bases from J, leaving 20 bases between. The germline V gene has CDR1 SGHTA and CDR2 FQGNSA. The CDR3 DNA sequence: TGTGCCAGCAGCTCCGGGCGACAGTCGGCCCTAAATGAAAAACTGTTTTTT. It specifies CASSSGRQSALNEKLFF.

This clone has a single count. The chain has TRBV29-1 and TRBJ2-5; D perhaps matches TRBD1 (6 bases). This CDR3 has 12 amino acids. Looked up from germline, CDR1 is SQVTM and CDR2 is ANQGSEA. Trimming removed 6 bases from V and 5 bases from J, with 13 bases in between. CDR3 DNA sequence: TGCAGCGTCGAAAGGGGGTCGGAGACCCAGTACTTC. Amino acids: CSVERGSETQYF.

The V call is TRBV29-1, the J call TRBJ1-1; D unclear. CDR1 and CDR2 (germline): SQVTM, ANQGSEA. V lost 4 bases, J lost 10 bases, and 13 bases lay in between. This CDR3 spans 11 amino acids. The DNA of the CDR3 is TGCAGCGTTGGTACAAAAAGTGGAGCTTTCTTT. The encoded protein is CSVGTKSGAFF.

This chain connects TRBV5-1 to TRBJ1-1; D call uncertain. The CDR3 is 15 residues long. Germline V gene data show CDR1 as SGHRS and CDR2 as YFSETQ. Trimming took 1 base from V and 2 from J, leaving 12 bases between them. The CDR3 loop is CASSLRAGINTEAFF. CDR3 DNA sequence: TGCGCCAGCAGCTTGAGGGCGGGAATAAACACTGAAGCTTTCTTT.

The V call is TRBV3-1 (or the pseudogene TRBV3-2), the J call TRBJ2-2; D ambiguous. CDR1 and CDR2 (germline): LGHDT, YNNKEL (reference sequence). Trimming removed 0 bases from V and 4 bases from J, with 6 bases in between. CDR3 length: 14 residues. The CDR3 bases are TGTGCCAGCAGCCAAGAGGGCGCCACCGGGGAGCTGTTTTTT. Protein sequence: CASSQEGATGELFF.

The CDR3 sequence: CASSATLGQGFSPLHF. In DNA, the CDR3 is TGTGCCAGCAGCGCCACCCTGGGACAGGGATTTTCACCCCTCCACTTT. The rearrangement joins TRBV5-6 to TRBJ1-6; TRBD1 agrees at 9 bases. Unmatched junction bases numbered 11, after V lost 4 bases and J lost 9 bases. The CDR3 contains 16 residues. The germline gives CDR1 SGHDT, CDR2 YYEEEE.

This chain links TRBV21-1 with TRBJ1-6; the DNA was not compared with TRBD1, the D call given in the table. TRBV21-1 is designated a pseudogene. The CDR3 extends over 17 amino acids. CDR3 nucleotide sequence: TGTGCCAGCAGCAAAGTTGAGAGGGGGCGTCCGAATTCACCCCTCCACTTT. Amino acids: CASSKVERGRPNSPLHF.

This clone has just one count. CDR3 coding DNA: TGTGCCAGCAGCGGACGGACAGGGGTCTACAATGAGCAGTTCTTC. It encodes CASSGRTGVYNEQFF. J is TRBJ2-1 and V is TRBV3-1 (or the pseudogene TRBV3-2); 9 bases fit TRBD1. Trimming took 5 bases from V and 3 from J; bases not matched to a gene: 5. This CDR3 region has 15 residues. Germline CDR1 LGHDT, CDR2 YNNKEL (reference sequence).

A few counts support this clone. The gene calls are TRBV3-1 (or the pseudogene TRBV3-2) and TRBJ1-1, with a tentative D call TRBD1 (6 bases). Germline CDR1 reads LGHDT; CDR2 reads YNNKEL (reference sequence). This CDR3 contains 14 residues. With 2 bases removed from V and 10 bases from J, the gap between germline ends came to 17 bases. The CDR3 coding sequence is TGTGCCAGCAGCCAACCGGCGCAGGGGTCTGGAGCTTTCTTT. The encoded protein is CASSQPAQGSGAFF.

The gene calls are TRBV4-2 and TRBJ1-3, with D hard to call. Germline V CDR1 and CDR2: LGHNA, YNFKEQ. The germline V and J ends were trimmed by 0 bases and 1 base, with 10 bases remaining between them. The length of the CDR3 is 16 residues. DNA of the CDR3: TGTGCCAGCAGCCAAGAGGCGCGGAGATCTGGAAACACCATATATTTT. Its translation is CASSQEARRSGNTIYF.

This clone came up a few times. The same CDR3 is also encoded by other DNA sequences in this sample. The V gene is TRBV15, the J gene TRBJ1-1, with TRBD1 identical over 8 bases. This CDR3 has 15 residues. The V gene end was trimmed by 1 base and the J gene end by 4 bases; junction bases not matched to a gene: 5. Germline V CDR1 and CDR2: LNHNV, YYDKDF (reference sequence). CDR3 sequence reads: CATSRGRTGTTEAFF. The DNA of the CDR3 is TGTGCCACCAGCAGAGGAAGGACAGGGACCACTGAAGCTTTCTTT.

This clone appeared once. The V gene is TRBV5-5, the J gene TRBJ2-3; TRBD1 is a possible D gene (6 bases). Germline CDR1 reads SGHKS; CDR2 reads YYEKEE (reference sequence). The CDR3 runs to 16 residues. V was clipped by 4 bases and J by 6 bases, with 21 bases between them. The CDR3 DNA is TGTGCCAGCAGCCTCCTACCGGACAGCTTCACGGATACGCAGTATTTT. Protein: CASSLLPDSFTDTQYF.

The chain links TRBV7-8 to TRBJ2-1; D may be TRBD1 (6 bases). The length of the CDR3 is 13 residues. Deletions cut 5 bases from V and 5 bases from J, with 10 bases between. Germline V gene data show CDR1 as SGHVS and CDR2 as FQNEAQ. The CDR3 here is CASSPYRDNEQFF. The CDR3 nucleotides read TGTGCCAGCAGCCCCTACAGGGACAATGAGCAGTTCTTC.

This rearrangement joins TRBV4-1 to TRBJ1-1; 12 nucleotides line up with TRBD1. The junction had 8 bases not matched to a gene; V was cut back by 3 bases and J by 0 bases. From germline, CDR1 is MGHRA and CDR2 YSYEKL. The length of the CDR3 is 18 residues. The CDR3 is CASSHPPGQGAMNTEAFF. CDR3 DNA: TGCGCCAGCAGCCACCCACCGGGACAGGGGGCAATGAACACTGAAGCTTTCTTT.

The rearrangement links TRBV29-1 to TRBJ2-2; no definite D call. Trimming stripped 4 bases from V and 4 bases from J, with 4 bases between. Germline CDR1 and CDR2: SQVTM and ANQGSEA. The CDR3 runs to 11 residues. The CDR3 region has the DNA TGCAGCGTTGGGGCCACCGGGGAGCTGTTTTTT. It specifies CSVGATGELFF.

In its sample, this clone was seen a few times. The chain joins TRBV18 to TRBJ1-5; tentatively, D is TRBD1 (6 bases). The V gene lost 3 bases and the J gene lost 6 bases, with 24 bases spanning the gap. Germline V gives CDR1 KGHSH, CDR2 LQKENI. The CDR3 loop spans 18 amino acids. The CDR3: CASSPSTLTGSLSQPQHF. The CDR3 coding sequence is TGTGCCAGCTCACCTTCTACGCTGACAGGCTCCCTTAGTCAGCCCCAGCATTTT.